This T cell receptor (beta chain) was sequenced in a study of spatial heterogeneity in lung cancer. Study-wide background: Sequence detection consistently recorded a greater number of beta-chain than alpha-chain sequences. Study-wide results and limits: Expanded alpha and beta TCR counts within tumors tracked tumor mutation counts.

This clonotype showed up many times. No antigen is known for it. As to time point: sample taken at primary tumor resection. The CDR3 loop spans 14 amino acids. Germline V gives CDR1 SGHAT, CDR2 FQDESV (reference sequence). V dropped 2 bases and J dropped 1 base, with 8 bases sitting between them. Each TCR cDNA molecule carried a unique molecular identifier. Each CDR3 protein is one row after TCRdb ran MiXCR on the 5' RACE reads. Here the sample spans roughly 17,000 distinct CDR3 sequences, under 7.5% being singletons. This chain connects TRBV11-1 to TRBJ1-1; D not resolved. Specimen: lung tumor tissue, collected at surgery. This receptor was taken from a female donor with early-stage non-small cell lung cancer. CDR3 bases: TGTGCCAGCAGCTTATGGTCCGCGAACACTGAAGCTTTCTTT. This translates into CASSLWSANTEAFF. Variable domain in full (rest from reference TRBV11-1 and TRBJ1-1): EAEVAQSPRYKITEKSQAVAFWCDPISGHATLYWYRQILGQGPELLVQFQDESVVDDSQLPKDRFSAERLKGVDSTLKIQPAELGDSAMYLCASSLWSANTEAFFGQGTRLTVV.